Detailed here is one T cell receptor (beta chain). Its antigen remains unidentified. The data belong to a study of beta chain features in type 1 diabetes. Study at large: What patients shared with healthy donors was a similar profile of age, gender and cell yields.

The investigators reverse transcribed all of the isolated RNA, so they sequenced expressed TCRB transcripts. This table comes from immunoSEQ multiplex PCR, and its TCRdb copy is limited to in-frame clones, with some not included. The profile covers a few hundred thousand clones, with approximately 28% appearing a single time and about 0.065% taken by the ten largest. The CDR3 contains 12 residues. Per the germline V gene, CDR1 is LNHDA and CDR2 is SQIVND (reference sequence). Trimming removed 7 bases from V and 7 bases from J, with 10 bases in between. Study-wide findings and caveats: Insertions at VDJ junctions were less frequent in type 1 diabetes patients. These patients also deleted more nucleotides at the same junctions. Patients showed naive, central memory and Treg TCRB repertoires that appeared more similar than those of healthy donors. A moderate, significant TCRB CDR3 shortening appeared in type 1 diabetes across four CD4+ subsets.

Input material: naive CD4+ T cells from blood. The V call is TRBV19, the J call TRBJ2-2, with no clear D. This receptor was identified in a man between 18 and 35 years old in good health. The DNA for the CDR3 is TGTGCCAGTAAGACCCTAGGCGGGGAGCTGTTTTTT. It encodes CASKTLGGELFF. Filled out from reference TRBV19 and TRBJ2-2, the complete variable domain reads DGGITQSPKYLFRKEGQNVTLSCEQNLNHDAMYWYRQDPGQGLRLIYYSQIVNDFQKGDIAEGYSVSREKKESFPLTVTSAQKNPTAFYLCASKTLGGELFFGEGSRLTVL.